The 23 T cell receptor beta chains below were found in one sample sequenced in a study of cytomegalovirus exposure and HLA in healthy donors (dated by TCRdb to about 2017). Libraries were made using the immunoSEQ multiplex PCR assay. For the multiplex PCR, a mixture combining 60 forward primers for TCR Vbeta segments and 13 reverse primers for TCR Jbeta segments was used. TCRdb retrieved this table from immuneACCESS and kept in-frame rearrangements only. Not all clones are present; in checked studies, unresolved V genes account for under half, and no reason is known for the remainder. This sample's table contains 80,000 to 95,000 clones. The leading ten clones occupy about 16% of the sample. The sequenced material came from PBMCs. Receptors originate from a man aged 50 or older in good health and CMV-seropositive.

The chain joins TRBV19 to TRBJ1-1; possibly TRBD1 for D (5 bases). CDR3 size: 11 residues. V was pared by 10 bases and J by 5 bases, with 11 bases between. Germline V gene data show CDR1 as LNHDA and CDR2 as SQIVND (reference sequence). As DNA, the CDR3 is TGTGCCACCCGGGGGGGAACTGAAGCTTTCTTT. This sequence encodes CATRGGTEAFF.

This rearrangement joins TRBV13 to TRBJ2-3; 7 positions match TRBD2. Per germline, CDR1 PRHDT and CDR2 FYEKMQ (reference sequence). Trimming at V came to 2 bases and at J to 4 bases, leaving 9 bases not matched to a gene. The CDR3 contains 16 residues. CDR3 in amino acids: CASSLRLAGVSDTQYF. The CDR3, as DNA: TGTGCCAGCAGCTTACGACTCGCGGGAGTGTCAGATACGCAGTATTTT.

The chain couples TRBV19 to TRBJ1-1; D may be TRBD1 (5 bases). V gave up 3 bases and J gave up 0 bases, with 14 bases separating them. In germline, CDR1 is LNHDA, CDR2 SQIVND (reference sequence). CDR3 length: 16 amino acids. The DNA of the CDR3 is TGTGCCAGTAGTATTAGGCAGGGTCTAATGAACACTGAAGCTTTCTTT. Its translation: CASSIRQGLMNTEAFF.

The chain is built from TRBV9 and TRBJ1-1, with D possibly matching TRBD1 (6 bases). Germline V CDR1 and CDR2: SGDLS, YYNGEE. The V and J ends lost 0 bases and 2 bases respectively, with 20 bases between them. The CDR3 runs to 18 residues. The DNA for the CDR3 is TGTGCCAGCAGCGTAGGTCCCTTTCCGGGACAAGGAAACACTGAAGCTTTCTTT. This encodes CASSVGPFPGQGNTEAFF.

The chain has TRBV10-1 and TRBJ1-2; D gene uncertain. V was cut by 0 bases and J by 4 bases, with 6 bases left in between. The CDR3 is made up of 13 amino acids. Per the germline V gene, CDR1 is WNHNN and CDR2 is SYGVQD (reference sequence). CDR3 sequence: CASSESSGYGYTF. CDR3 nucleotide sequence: TGCGCCAGCAGTGAGTCGAGCGGCTATGGCTACACCTTC.

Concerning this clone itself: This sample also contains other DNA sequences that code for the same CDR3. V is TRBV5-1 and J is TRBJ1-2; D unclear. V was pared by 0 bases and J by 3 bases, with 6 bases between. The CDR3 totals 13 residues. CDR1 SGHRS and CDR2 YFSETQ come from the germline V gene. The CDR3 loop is CASSLGGDYGYTF. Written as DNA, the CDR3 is TGCGCCAGCAGCTTGGGAGGAGACTATGGCTACACCTTC.

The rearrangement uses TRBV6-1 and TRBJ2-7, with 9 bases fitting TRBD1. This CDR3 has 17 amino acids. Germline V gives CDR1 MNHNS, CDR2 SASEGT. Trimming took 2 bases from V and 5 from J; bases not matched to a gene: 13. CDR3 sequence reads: CASSEQYWFRDRDEQYF. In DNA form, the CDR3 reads TGTGCCAGCAGTGAACAGTACTGGTTTCGGGACAGGGACGAGCAGTACTTC.

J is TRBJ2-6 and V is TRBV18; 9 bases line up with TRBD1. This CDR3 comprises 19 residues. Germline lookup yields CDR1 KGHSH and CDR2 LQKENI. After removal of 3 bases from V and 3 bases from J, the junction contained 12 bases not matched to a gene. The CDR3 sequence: CASSPVMGQGLIGANVLTF. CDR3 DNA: TGTGCCAGCTCACCTGTGATGGGACAGGGATTAATTGGGGCCAACGTCCTGACTTTC.

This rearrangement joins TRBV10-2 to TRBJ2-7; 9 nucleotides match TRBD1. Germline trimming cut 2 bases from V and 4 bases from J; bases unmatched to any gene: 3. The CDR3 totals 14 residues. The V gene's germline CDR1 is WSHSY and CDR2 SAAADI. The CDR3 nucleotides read TGCGCCAGCAGTGAGCCGGGACAGGGATACGAGCAGTACGTC. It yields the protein CASSEPGQGYEQYV.

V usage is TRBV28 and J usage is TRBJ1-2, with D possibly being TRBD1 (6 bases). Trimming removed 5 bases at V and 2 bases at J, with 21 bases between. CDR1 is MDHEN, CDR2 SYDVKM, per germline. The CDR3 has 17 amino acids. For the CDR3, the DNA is TGTGCCAGCAGTCTAATACGGGGGGCTAGTAGAAACTATGGCTACACCTTC. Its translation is CASSLIRGASRNYGYTF.

The CDR3 protein is CASCGTGLLVEEKLFF. DNA of the CDR3: TGTGCCAGTTGTGGGACAGGGCTGTTAGTTGAGGAAAAACTGTTTTTT. The chain couples TRBV19 to TRBJ1-4; the match to TRBD1 covers 9 bases. V shed 8 bases and J 8 bases; nucleotides not matched to a gene: 15. The CDR3 has 16 amino acids. CDR1 LNHDA and CDR2 SQIVND come from the germline V gene (reference sequence).

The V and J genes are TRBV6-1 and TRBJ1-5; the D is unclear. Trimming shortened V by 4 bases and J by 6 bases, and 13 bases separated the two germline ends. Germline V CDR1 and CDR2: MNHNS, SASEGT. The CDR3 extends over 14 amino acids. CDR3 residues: CASSGLTSGQPQHF. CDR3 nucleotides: TGTGCCAGCAGTGGACTCACAAGCGGTCAGCCCCAGCATTTT.

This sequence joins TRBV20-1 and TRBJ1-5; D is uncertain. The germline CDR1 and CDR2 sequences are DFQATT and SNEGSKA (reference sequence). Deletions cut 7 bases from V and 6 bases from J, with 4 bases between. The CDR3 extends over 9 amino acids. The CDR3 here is CSVGQPQHF. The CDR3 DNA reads TGCAGTGTCGGTCAGCCCCAGCATTTT.

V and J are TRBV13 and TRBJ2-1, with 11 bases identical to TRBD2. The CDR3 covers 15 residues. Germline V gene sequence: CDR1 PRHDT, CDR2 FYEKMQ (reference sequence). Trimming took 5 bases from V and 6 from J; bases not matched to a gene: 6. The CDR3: CASSATSGTVNEQFF. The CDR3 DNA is TGTGCCAGCAGCGCGACTAGCGGGACTGTCAATGAGCAGTTCTTC.

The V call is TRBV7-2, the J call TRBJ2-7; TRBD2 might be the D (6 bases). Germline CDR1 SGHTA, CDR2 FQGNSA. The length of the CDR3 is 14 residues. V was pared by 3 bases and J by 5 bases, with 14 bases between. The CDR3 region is CASSFSGVRHEQYF. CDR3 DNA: TGTGCCAGCAGCTTCTCGGGAGTGCGGCACGAGCAGTACTTC.

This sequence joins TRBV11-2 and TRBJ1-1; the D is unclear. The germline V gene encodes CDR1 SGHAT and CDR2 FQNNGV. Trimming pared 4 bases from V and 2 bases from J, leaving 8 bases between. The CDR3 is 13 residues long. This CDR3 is CASSSHTNTEAFF. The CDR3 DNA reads TGTGCCAGCAGCTCCCACACCAACACTGAAGCTTTCTTT. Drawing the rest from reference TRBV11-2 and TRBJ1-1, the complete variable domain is EAGVAQSPRYKIIEKRQSVAFWCNPISGHATLYWYQQILGQGPKLLIQFQNNGVVDDSQLPKDRFSAERLKGVDSTLKIQPAKLEDSAVYLCASSSHTNTEAFFGQGTRLTVV.

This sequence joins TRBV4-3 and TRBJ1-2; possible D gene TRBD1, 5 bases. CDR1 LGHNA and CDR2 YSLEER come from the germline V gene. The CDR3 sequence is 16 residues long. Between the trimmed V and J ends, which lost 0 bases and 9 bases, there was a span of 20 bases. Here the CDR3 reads CASSQEPPTGRFRYTF. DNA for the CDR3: TGCGCCAGCAGCCAAGAGCCCCCCACAGGTCGTTTTCGCTACACCTTC.

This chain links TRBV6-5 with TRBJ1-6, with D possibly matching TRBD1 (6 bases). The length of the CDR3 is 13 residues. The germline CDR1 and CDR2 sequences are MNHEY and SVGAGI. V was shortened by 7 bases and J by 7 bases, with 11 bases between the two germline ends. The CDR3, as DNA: TGTGCCAGCACTAGGACAGTCAATTCACCCCTCCACTTT. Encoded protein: CASTRTVNSPLHF.

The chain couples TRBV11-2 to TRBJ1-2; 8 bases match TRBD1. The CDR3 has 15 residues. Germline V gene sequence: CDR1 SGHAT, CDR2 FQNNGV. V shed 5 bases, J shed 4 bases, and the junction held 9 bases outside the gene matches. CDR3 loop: CASSPVPGTGYGYTF. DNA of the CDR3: TGTGCCAGCAGCCCTGTCCCCGGGACAGGCTATGGCTACACCTTC.

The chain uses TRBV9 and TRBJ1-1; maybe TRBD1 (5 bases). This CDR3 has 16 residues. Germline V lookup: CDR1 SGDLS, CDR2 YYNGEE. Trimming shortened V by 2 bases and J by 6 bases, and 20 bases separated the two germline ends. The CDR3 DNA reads TGTGCCAGCAGCGTGGGCGGGACTAACTTCGGGGCTGAAGCTTTCTTT. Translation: CASSVGGTNFGAEAFF.

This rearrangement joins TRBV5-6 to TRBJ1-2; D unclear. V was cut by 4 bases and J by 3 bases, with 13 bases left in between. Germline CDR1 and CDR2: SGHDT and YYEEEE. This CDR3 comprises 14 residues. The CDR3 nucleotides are TGTGCCAGCAGCGTACCCGATAGAGACTATGGCTACACCTTC. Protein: CASSVPDRDYGYTF. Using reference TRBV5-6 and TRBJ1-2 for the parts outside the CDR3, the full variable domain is DAGVTQSPTHLIKTRGQQVTLRCSPKSGHDTVSWYQQALGQGPQFIFQYYEEEERQRGNFPDRFSGHQFPNYSSELNVNALLLGDSALYLCASSVPDRDYGYTFGSGTRLTVV.

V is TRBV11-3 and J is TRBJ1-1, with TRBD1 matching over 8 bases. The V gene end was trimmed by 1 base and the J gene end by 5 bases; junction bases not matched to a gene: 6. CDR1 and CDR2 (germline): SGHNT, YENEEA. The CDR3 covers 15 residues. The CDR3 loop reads CASSLARGHRTEAFF. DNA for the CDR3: TGTGCCAGCAGCTTAGCCAGGGGGCATAGGACTGAAGCTTTCTTT.

This chain's CDR3 is CASSPRQGSSANEKLFF. The CDR3 coding sequence is TGTGCCAGCAGCCCAAGACAGGGAAGTAGTGCTAATGAAAAACTGTTTTTT. The rearrangement joins TRBV7-9 to TRBJ1-4; 7 nucleotides line up with TRBD1. V gave up 5 bases and J gave up 3 bases; unmatched junction bases: 12. The length of the CDR3 is 17 residues. The V gene's germline CDR1 is SEHNR and CDR2 FQNEAQ (reference sequence).